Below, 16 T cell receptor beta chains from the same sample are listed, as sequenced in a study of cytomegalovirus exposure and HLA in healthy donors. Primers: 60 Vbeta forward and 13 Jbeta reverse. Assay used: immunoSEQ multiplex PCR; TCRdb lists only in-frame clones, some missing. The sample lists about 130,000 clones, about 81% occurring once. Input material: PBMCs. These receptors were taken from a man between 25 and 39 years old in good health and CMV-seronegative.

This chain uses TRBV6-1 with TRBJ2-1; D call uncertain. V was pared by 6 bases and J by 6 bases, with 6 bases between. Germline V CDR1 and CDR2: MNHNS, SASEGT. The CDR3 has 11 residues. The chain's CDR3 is CASREINEQFF. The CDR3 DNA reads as TGTGCCAGCAGAGAGATCAATGAGCAGTTCTTC.

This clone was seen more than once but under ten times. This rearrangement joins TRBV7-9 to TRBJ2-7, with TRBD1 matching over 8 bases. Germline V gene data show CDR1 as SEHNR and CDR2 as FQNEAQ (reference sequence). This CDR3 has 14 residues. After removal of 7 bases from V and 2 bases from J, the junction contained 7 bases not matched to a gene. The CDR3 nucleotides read TGTGCCAGCACCTTCGGGACAGGACCCTACGAGCAGTACTTC. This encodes CASTFGTGPYEQYF.

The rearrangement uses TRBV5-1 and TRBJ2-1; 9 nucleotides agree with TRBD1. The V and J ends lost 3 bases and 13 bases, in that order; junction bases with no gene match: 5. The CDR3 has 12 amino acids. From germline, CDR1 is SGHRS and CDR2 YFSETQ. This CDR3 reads CASSWDRVVQFF. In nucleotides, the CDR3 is TGCGCCAGCAGCTGGGACAGGGTTGTTCAGTTCTTC. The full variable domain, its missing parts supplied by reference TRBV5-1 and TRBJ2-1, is KAGVTQTPRYLIKTRGQQVTLSCSPISGHRSVSWYQQTPGQGLQFLFEYFSETQRNKGNFPGRFSGRQFSNSRSEMNVSTLELGDSALYLCASSWDRVVQFFGPGTRLTVL.

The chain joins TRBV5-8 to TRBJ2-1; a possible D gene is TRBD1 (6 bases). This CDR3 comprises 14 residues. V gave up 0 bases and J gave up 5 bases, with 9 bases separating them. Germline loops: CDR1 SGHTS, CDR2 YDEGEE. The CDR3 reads CASSLDREDNEQFF. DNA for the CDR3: TGTGCCAGCAGCTTGGACAGGGAAGACAATGAGCAGTTCTTC.

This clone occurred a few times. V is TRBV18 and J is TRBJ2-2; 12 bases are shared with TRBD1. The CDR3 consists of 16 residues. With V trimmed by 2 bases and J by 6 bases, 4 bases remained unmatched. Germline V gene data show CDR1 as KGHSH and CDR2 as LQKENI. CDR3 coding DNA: TGTGCCAGCTCACCAACGGGACAGGGGGCTTCCGGGGAGCTGTTTTTT. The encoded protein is CASSPTGQGASGELFF.

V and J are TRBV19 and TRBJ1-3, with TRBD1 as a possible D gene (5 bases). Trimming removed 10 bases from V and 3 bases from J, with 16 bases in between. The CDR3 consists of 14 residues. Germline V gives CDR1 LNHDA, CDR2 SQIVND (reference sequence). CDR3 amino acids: CAIKSGGGGNTIYF. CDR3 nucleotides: TGTGCCATAAAATCGGGGGGAGGTGGAAACACCATATATTTT.

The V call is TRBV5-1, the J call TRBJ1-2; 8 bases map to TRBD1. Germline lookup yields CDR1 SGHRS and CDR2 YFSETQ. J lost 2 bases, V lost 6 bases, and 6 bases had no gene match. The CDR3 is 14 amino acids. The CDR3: CASTPGGANYGYTF. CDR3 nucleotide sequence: TGCGCCAGCACGCCAGGGGGCGCGAACTATGGCTACACCTTC.

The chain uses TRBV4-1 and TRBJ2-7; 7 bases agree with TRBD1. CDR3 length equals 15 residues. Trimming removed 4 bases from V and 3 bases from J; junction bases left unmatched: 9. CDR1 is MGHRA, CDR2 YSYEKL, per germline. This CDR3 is CASSRTGTALYEQYF. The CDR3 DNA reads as TGCGCCAGCAGCCGAACCGGGACAGCCCTCTACGAGCAGTACTTC.

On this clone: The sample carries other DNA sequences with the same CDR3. The CDR3 loop reads CASSYSGQEAFF. CDR3 sequence (DNA): TGTGCCAGCAGTTACTCGGGACAGGAAGCTTTCTTT. The chain recombines TRBV6-5 with TRBJ1-1, with 7 bases matching TRBD1. Germline trimming cut 0 bases from V and 8 bases from J; bases unmatched to any gene: 0. CDR1 MNHEY and CDR2 SVGAGI come from the germline V gene. The CDR3 covers 12 residues.

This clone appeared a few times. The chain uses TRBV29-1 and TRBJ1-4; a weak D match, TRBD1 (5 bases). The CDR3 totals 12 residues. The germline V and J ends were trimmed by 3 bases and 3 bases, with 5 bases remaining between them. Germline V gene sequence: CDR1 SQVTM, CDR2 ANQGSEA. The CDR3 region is CSVEGPNEKLFF. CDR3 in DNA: TGCAGCGTTGAGGGGCCTAATGAAAAACTGTTTTTT.

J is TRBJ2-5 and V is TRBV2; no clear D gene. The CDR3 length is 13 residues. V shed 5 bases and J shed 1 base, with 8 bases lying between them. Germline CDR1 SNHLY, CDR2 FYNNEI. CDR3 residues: CASSNGVQETQYF. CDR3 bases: TGTGCCAGCAGTAACGGAGTCCAAGAGACCCAGTACTTC.

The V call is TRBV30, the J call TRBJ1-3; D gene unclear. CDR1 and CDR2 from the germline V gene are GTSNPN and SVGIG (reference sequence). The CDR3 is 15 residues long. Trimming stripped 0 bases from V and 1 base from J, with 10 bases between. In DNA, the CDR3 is TGTGCCTGGAGTGTACTTACCGGGTCTGGAAACACCATATATTTT. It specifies CAWSVLTGSGNTIYF.

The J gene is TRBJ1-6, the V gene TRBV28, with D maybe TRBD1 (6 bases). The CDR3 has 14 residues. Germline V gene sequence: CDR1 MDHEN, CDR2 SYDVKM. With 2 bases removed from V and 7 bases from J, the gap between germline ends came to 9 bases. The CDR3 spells CASSLGRGNSPLHF. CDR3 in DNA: TGTGCCAGCAGTTTAGGCAGGGGAAATTCACCCCTCCACTTT.

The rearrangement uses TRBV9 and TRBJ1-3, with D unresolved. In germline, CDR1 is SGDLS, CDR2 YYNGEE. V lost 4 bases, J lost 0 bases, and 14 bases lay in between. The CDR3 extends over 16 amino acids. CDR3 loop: CASSLHTGNSGNTIYF. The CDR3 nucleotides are TGTGCCAGCAGCCTCCACACGGGGAACTCTGGAAACACCATATATTTT.

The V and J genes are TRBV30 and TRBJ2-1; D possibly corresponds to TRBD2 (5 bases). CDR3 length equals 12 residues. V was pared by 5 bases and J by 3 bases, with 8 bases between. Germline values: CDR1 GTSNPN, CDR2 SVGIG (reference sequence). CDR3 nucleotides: TGTGCCTGGGAGGGCAGCTACAATGAGCAGTTCTTC. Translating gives CAWEGSYNEQFF.

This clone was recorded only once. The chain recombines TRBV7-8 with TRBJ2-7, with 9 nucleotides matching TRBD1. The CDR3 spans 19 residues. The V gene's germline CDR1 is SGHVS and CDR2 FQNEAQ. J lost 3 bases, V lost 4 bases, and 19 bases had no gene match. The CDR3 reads CASSSSRTGGISASYEQYF. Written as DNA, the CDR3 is TGTGCCAGCAGCTCCTCACGAACAGGGGGCATATCAGCGAGCTACGAGCAGTACTTC.